This TCR beta chain was found in a study of Ad26.COV2.S vaccination and SARS-CoV-2 variants. About the research overall: Participants got Ad26.COV2.S intramuscularly, once or twice 56 days apart. Study-wide results and limits: The TCR-based breadth and depth measures might underestimate overall T cell responses.

A word on this clone: Its antigen is unidentified.

The CDR3 loop spans 15 amino acids. Trimming took 4 bases from V and 2 from J; bases not matched to a gene: 6. CDR1 SGDLS and CDR2 YYNGEE come from the germline V gene. This sample's treatment: approximately 18 received Ad26.COV2.S at low or high dose, single or two shots; about 5 received placebo; per-sample allocation not given. Sampling was performed 63 days after the first vaccine or placebo injection. Boston hosted the donor, who was an adult aged 18-55 years. The vaccine delivered Wuhan-strain SARS-CoV-2 spike through an Ad26 vector. Using immunoSEQ multiplex PCR, the repertoire was profiled, and TCRdb retains in-frame clones only, with some absent. The sample consists of roughly 350,000 clones, around nine tenths of them appearing once.

This receptor was identified in a person aged 18-60 years who received the Ad26.COV2.S COVID-19 vaccine or a placebo. Sequencing used peripheral blood, obtained in a trial of Ad26.COV2.S vaccine versus placebo. The chain recombines TRBV9 with TRBJ2-1, with 7 bases lining up with TRBD1. This CDR3 is CASSITGETYNEQFF. The CDR3 coding sequence is TGTGCCAGCAGCATCACAGGGGAAACCTACAATGAGCAGTTCTTC.